This paragraph covers one T cell receptor beta chain sequence. The antigen is not known. The data were taken from a study of cytomegalovirus exposure and HLA in healthy donors. Whole-study findings and limits: Further analysis was carried out later, and it showed several of the most significant clusters appearing linked to common viral pathogens. A later analysis showed that HLA-associated TCR beta chains had undergone more clonal expansion than equally common others. Later analysis associated a missense DCLRE1C variant with TCR beta V- and J-gene trimming.

Primers: 60 Vbeta forward and 13 Jbeta reverse. Some clones are missing from TCRdb's copy, which holds only in-frame ones; the method was immunoSEQ multiplex PCR. This table has just over 150,000 clones, approximately 70% appearing once. This TCR derives from a man aged 35 to 55 in good health and CMV-seropositive. The sequenced sample consisted of PBMCs.

CDR3: CAISDRDRGPQHTGELFF. The CDR3, as DNA: TGTGCCATCAGTGACCGTGACAGGGGCCCACAACACACCGGGGAGCTGTTTTTT. This chain uses TRBV10-3 with TRBJ2-2; 8 bases map to TRBD1. V lost 3 bases to trimming and J lost 3 bases; unmatched junction nucleotides: 12. The CDR3 has 18 residues. Germline values: CDR1 ENHRY, CDR2 SYGVKD.